This TCR beta chain was profiled in a study of technical replicates of blood from a handful of donors. Sequencing used immunoSEQ multiplex PCR; TCRdb keeps in-frame clones, though not all of them. The repertoire has tens of thousands of clones, about 91% of them found once; the top ten carry 0.27%. This CDR3 spans 14 amino acids. Trimming cost V 5 bases and J 2 bases, with 11 bases left between them. From germline, CDR1 is SGHRS and CDR2 YFSETQ. The V and J genes are TRBV5-1 and TRBJ1-3; D possibly corresponds to TRBD1 (6 bases). Input material: T cells isolated from PBMCs. The clonotype originates from a human donor in good health. The CDR3 bases are TGCGCCAGCAGACCGACAGGTCCTGGAAACACCATATATTTT. It is translated as CASRPTGPGNTIYF.